This is a list of T cell receptor beta chains from one sample in a study of CD8+CD57+ T cells in acquired aplastic anemia. TCRdb re-analysed the reads in MiXCR, keeping a single row per CDR3 protein. The sample consists of under 350,000 distinct CDR3 sequences, under 65% of them appearing once. The sample comprised sorted CD4+, CD8+, or CD8+CD57+ T cells (not recorded which) from PBMCs. The source of these receptors is a human donor with aplastic anemia. Both conserved end residues are part of each CDR3. A D gene is named only where the DNA matches it firmly. Clone size, where shown, is once, few, many, or a class for clones that have expanded.

clone size: -; J gene: TRBJ1-3; D gene: -; V gene: TRBV29-1; CDR3 DNA: TGCAGCGTTGAGTTTGGAAACACCATATATTTT; CDR3 protein: CSVEFGNTIYF
clone size: many; J gene: TRBJ2-7; D gene: TRBD2; V gene: TRBV20-1; CDR3 DNA: TGCAGTGCCAGTCCTAGCGGGAGGGCCTACGAGCAGTACTTC; CDR3 protein: CSASPSGRAYEQYF
clone size: -; J gene: TRBJ2-1; D gene: TRBD1; V gene: TRBV19; CDR3 DNA: TGTGCCAGTACCTTGACAGGGGAGAACAATGAGCAGTTCTTC; CDR3 protein: CASTLTGENNEQFF
clone size: many; J gene: TRBJ2-7; D gene: TRBD2; V gene: TRBV5-5; CDR3 DNA: TGTGCCAGCAGCCACACCACCTCCTGGGGAAGCGGGAGTTACGAGCAGTACTTC; CDR3 protein: CASSHTTSWGSGSYEQYF
clone size: -; J gene: TRBJ2-3; D gene: TRBD2; V gene: TRBV24-1; CDR3 DNA: TGTGCCACCAGTGATTTGAGTACTAGCGGGGGATATACGCAATATTTT; CDR3 protein: CATSDLSTSGGYTQYF
clone size: -; J gene: TRBJ1-1; D gene: -; V gene: TRBV10-3; CDR3 DNA: TGTGCCACGATAAAAGAAACTGAAGCTTTCTTT; CDR3 protein: CATIKETEAFF
clone size: few; J gene: TRBJ1-6; D gene: -; V gene: TRBV7-9; CDR3 DNA: TGTGCCAGCAGCCGTAGTAGCCCCAGGCAGGGGAATTCACCCCTCCACTTT; CDR3 protein: CASSRSSPRQGNSPLHF
clone size: -; J gene: TRBJ1-1; D gene: TRBD1; V gene: TRBV24-1; CDR3 DNA: TGTGCCACCAGCAGACCCGGACAGGTCAACACTGAAGCTTTCTTT; CDR3 protein: CATSRPGQVNTEAFF
clone size: -; J gene: TRBJ2-5; D gene: TRBD2; V gene: TRBV5-6; CDR3 DNA: TGTGCCAGCAGCTTGCGGGGGGGGGGCCGTAAGGACACAGAGACCCAGTACTTC; CDR3 protein: CASSLRGGGRKDTETQYF
clone size: -; J gene: TRBJ2-7; D gene: TRBD1; V gene: TRBV9; CDR3 DNA: TGTGCCAGCAGCTCGCAGGGGGCGCGAATCCCCTACGAGCAGTACTTC; CDR3 protein: CASSSQGARIPYEQYF
clone size: -; J gene: TRBJ2-3; D gene: TRBD2; V gene: TRBV7-2; CDR3 DNA: TGTGCCAGCAGCCCGGGACTAGCGGGAGGGTTATCCTACAATGAGCAGTATTTT; CDR3 protein: CASSPGLAGGLSYNEQYF
clone size: -; J gene: TRBJ1-4; D gene: TRBD1; V gene: TRBV20-1; CDR3 DNA: TGCAGTGCTAGAACCCGGACAGGCATAAATGAAAAACTGTTTTTT; CDR3 protein: CSARTRTGINEKLFF
clone size: few; J gene: TRBJ2-3; D gene: TRBD1; V gene: TRBV24-1; CDR3 DNA: TGTGCCACCAGTGATCGGACAGGGTTAACAGATACGCAGTATTTT; CDR3 protein: CATSDRTGLTDTQYF
clone size: once; J gene: TRBJ2-3; D gene: -; V gene: TRBV29-1; CDR3 DNA: TGCAGCGTTGTTGTACCGGGCACAGATACGCAGTATTTT; CDR3 protein: CSVVVPGTDTQYF
clone size: -; J gene: TRBJ2-3; D gene: -; V gene: TRBV24-1; CDR3 DNA: TGTGCCACCGGCAGCGGGCGCACAGATACGCAGTATTTT; CDR3 protein: CATGSGRTDTQYF
clone size: -; J gene: TRBJ2-7; D gene: TRBD2; V gene: TRBV14; CDR3 DNA: TGTGCCAGCAGCCAACTAGCGGGAGGCTACGAGCAGTACTTC; CDR3 protein: CASSQLAGGYEQYF
clone size: -; J gene: TRBJ2-1; D gene: TRBD2; V gene: TRBV5-1; CDR3 DNA: TGTGACAGCAGCTTAAACTTGAAACGGGCGGGGGGCCAGCTGGGCTACAATGAGCAGTTCTTC; CDR3 protein: CDSSLNLKRAGGQLGYNEQFF
clone size: -; J gene: TRBJ1-1; D gene: TRBD1; V gene: TRBV7-6; CDR3 DNA: TGTGCCAGCAGCTCCCAGGGGGACGCTGAAACTTTCTTT; CDR3 protein: CASSSQGDAETFF
clone size: many; J gene: TRBJ1-2; D gene: TRBD1; V gene: TRBV4-1; CDR3 DNA: TGCGCCAGCAGCCAAGAACCCCAGGGGGCCTATGGCTACACCTTC; CDR3 protein: CASSQEPQGAYGYTF
clone size: -; J gene: TRBJ2-3; D gene: -; V gene: TRBV7-2; CDR3 DNA: TGTGCCAGCAGCTTAGCGGGGGGCCTGATAGATACGCAGTATTTT; CDR3 protein: CASSLAGGLIDTQYF
clone size: -; J gene: TRBJ2-5; D gene: TRBD2; V gene: TRBV5-5; CDR3 DNA: TGTGCCAGCAGCCAGTGGGGGGGGACTTCCCAAGGGACCCAGTACTTC; CDR3 protein: CASSQWGGTSQGTQYF
clone size: -; J gene: TRBJ1-6; D gene: TRBD1; V gene: TRBV19; CDR3 DNA: TGTGCCAGTACCGTGACAGGGTATAATTCACCCCTCCACTTT; CDR3 protein: CASTVTGYNSPLHF
clone size: -; J gene: TRBJ2-3; D gene: TRBD2; V gene: TRBV9; CDR3 DNA: TGTGCCAGCAGCCCACTAGCGGCTAGCACAGATACGCAGTATTTT; CDR3 protein: CASSPLAASTDTQYF
clone size: many; J gene: TRBJ2-3; D gene: TRBD2; V gene: TRBV19; CDR3 DNA: TGTGCCAGTAGTATTCGAGCGGGAGGGCGGGTCACAGATACGCAGTATTTT; CDR3 protein: CASSIRAGGRVTDTQYF
clone size: -; J gene: TRBJ2-5; D gene: TRBD1; V gene: TRBV10-1; CDR3 DNA: TGCGCCAGCAGCCCACAGGGGGCGGCAGGGGAGACCCAGTACTTC; CDR3 protein: CASSPQGAAGETQYF
clone size: -; J gene: TRBJ1-5; D gene: TRBD1; V gene: TRBV20-1; CDR3 DNA: TGCAGTGCTAGTTCGACAGGGGATCAGCCCCAGCATTTT; CDR3 protein: CSASSTGDQPQHF
clone size: many; J gene: TRBJ1-1; D gene: -; V gene: TRBV20-1; CDR3 DNA: TGCAGTGCTAGAGAGGGGGGGAGTAGGTCCCACCGGGTGAACACTGAAGCTTTCTTT; CDR3 protein: CSAREGGSRSHRVNTEAFF
clone size: many; J gene: TRBJ1-2; D gene: -; V gene: TRBV15; CDR3 DNA: TGTGCCACCAGCATCCTCCTAGCCTATGGCTACACCTTC; CDR3 protein: CATSILLAYGYTF
clone size: -; J gene: TRBJ1-2; D gene: TRBD1; V gene: TRBV25-1; CDR3 DNA: TGTGCCAGCAGGAGGACAGGGGGCACCGATGGCTACACCTTC; CDR3 protein: CASRRTGGTDGYTF
clone size: -; J gene: TRBJ2-7; D gene: -; V gene: TRBV10-3; CDR3 DNA: TGTGCCAGCAGCATCCGGGACTTCTCCTACGAGCAGTACTTC; CDR3 protein: CASSIRDFSYEQYF
clone size: -; J gene: TRBJ1-1; D gene: -; V gene: TRBV2; CDR3 DNA: TGTGCCAGCAGCCCCACCGGGGAGAGGAACACTGAAGCTCTCTTT; CDR3 protein: CASSPTGERNTEALF
clone size: few; J gene: TRBJ1-2; D gene: TRBD1; V gene: TRBV7-3; CDR3 DNA: TGTGCCAGCAGCTTGACAGGGGGTAACTATGGCTACACCTTC; CDR3 protein: CASSLTGGNYGYTF
clone size: many; J gene: TRBJ2-7; D gene: TRBD1; V gene: TRBV7-9; CDR3 DNA: TGTGCCAGCAGCTTAGGGGCAGGGGGCCACGAGCAGTACTTC; CDR3 protein: CASSLGAGGHEQYF
clone size: -; J gene: TRBJ1-1; D gene: -; V gene: TRBV7-6; CDR3 DNA: TGTGCCAGCAGCTTAGTATGGGGTAGAAACACTGGAGCTTTCTTT; CDR3 protein: CASSLVWGRNTGAFF
clone size: -; J gene: TRBJ2-3; D gene: TRBD1; V gene: TRBV29-1; CDR3 DNA: TGCAGCGGATCCGGGACAGGGACCGAGCAGTATTTT; CDR3 protein: CSGSGTGTEQYF
clone size: -; J gene: TRBJ2-5; D gene: TRBD2; V gene: TRBV24-1; CDR3 DNA: TGTGCCACCCAGGGAGGGGAGACCCAGTACTTC; CDR3 protein: CATQGGETQYF
clone size: many; J gene: TRBJ1-1; D gene: -; V gene: TRBV29-1; CDR3 DNA: TGCAGCGTTAGCAGGATCATGAACACTGAAGCTTTCTTT; CDR3 protein: CSVSRIMNTEAFF
clone size: -; J gene: TRBJ1-2; D gene: -; V gene: TRBV5-1; CDR3 DNA: TGCGCCAGCAGCCCGCAGGGCAGGGGCGGCTATGGCTACACCTTC; CDR3 protein: CASSPQGRGGYGYTF
clone size: -; J gene: TRBJ2-2; D gene: -; V gene: TRBV20-1; CDR3 DNA: TGCAGTGCTAGACCCACAGGGGAGCTGTTTTTT; CDR3 protein: CSARPTGELFF
clone size: -; J gene: TRBJ2-7; D gene: -; V gene: TRBV6-6; CDR3 DNA: TGTGCCAGCAGTTACAGGGGCGAGCAGTACTTC; CDR3 protein: CASSYRGEQYF
clone size: few; J gene: TRBJ2-7; D gene: -; V gene: TRBV5-6; CDR3 DNA: TGTGCCAGCAGCTTGGTCCTAGCGCACGAGCAGTACTTC; CDR3 protein: CASSLVLAHEQYF
clone size: -; J gene: TRBJ2-5; D gene: TRBD1; V gene: TRBV19; CDR3 DNA: TGTGCCAGTAGTTCTGCTGGACAGGGGATACAAGAGACCCAGTACTTC; CDR3 protein: CASSSAGQGIQETQYF
clone size: many; J gene: TRBJ2-7; D gene: TRBD1; V gene: TRBV6-5; CDR3 DNA: TGTGCCAGCAGCCTCTCCCCAGGGGGCCCTGCCTACGAGCAGTACTTC; CDR3 protein: CASSLSPGGPAYEQYF
clone size: -; J gene: TRBJ1-1; D gene: -; V gene: TRBV6-1; CDR3 DNA: TGTGCCGGCGGGGACACTGAAGCTTTCTTT; CDR3 protein: CAGGDTEAFF
clone size: -; J gene: TRBJ2-5; D gene: TRBD2; V gene: TRBV2; CDR3 DNA: TGTGCCAGCAGCAAGACTAGCGGGGGGGTGGAGACCCAGTACTTC; CDR3 protein: CASSKTSGGVETQYF
clone size: once; J gene: TRBJ2-1; D gene: -; V gene: TRBV12-3/TRBV12-4; CDR3 DNA: TGTGCCAGCAGTTTTGGGGGGAGCAATGAGCAGTTCTTC; CDR3 protein: CASSFGGSNEQFF
clone size: -; J gene: TRBJ2-3; D gene: TRBD2; V gene: TRBV4-1; CDR3 DNA: TGCGCCAGCAGCCTAGGACGGACTAGCGGGAGCACAGATACGCAGTATTTT; CDR3 protein: CASSLGRTSGSTDTQYF
clone size: -; J gene: TRBJ2-7; D gene: TRBD1; V gene: TRBV5-5; CDR3 DNA: TGTGCCAGCAGCCCGGTGGACAGGGACGAGCAGTACTTC; CDR3 protein: CASSPVDRDEQYF
clone size: -; J gene: TRBJ1-6; D gene: TRBD1; V gene: TRBV20-1; CDR3 DNA: TGCAGTGCCGGGACAGGGGGAGGTTGGAACAATTCACCCCTCCACTTT; CDR3 protein: CSAGTGGGWNNSPLHF
clone size: few; J gene: TRBJ2-1; D gene: TRBD1; V gene: TRBV2; CDR3 DNA: TGTGCCAGCAGATTTGGACAGGGGGTCTACAATGAGCAGTTCTTC; CDR3 protein: CASRFGQGVYNEQFF
clone size: many; J gene: TRBJ2-7; D gene: TRBD1; V gene: TRBV6-1; CDR3 DNA: TGTGCCAGCAGGGGGACAGGGGGCCCCTACGAGCAGTACTTC; CDR3 protein: CASRGTGGPYEQYF
clone size: many; J gene: TRBJ2-7; D gene: TRBD1; V gene: TRBV3-1; CDR3 DNA: TGTGCCAGCAGCCAGACCGGGACAGTAACCGAGCAGTACTTC; CDR3 protein: CASSQTGTVTEQYF
clone size: many; J gene: TRBJ1-5; D gene: -; V gene: TRBV6-6; CDR3 DNA: TGTGCCAGCAGTTACGGGACTCAGCCCCAGCATTTT; CDR3 protein: CASSYGTQPQHF
clone size: few; J gene: TRBJ2-7; D gene: -; V gene: TRBV20-1; CDR3 DNA: TGCAGTGCTAGCCGAACGGACAGAGCCTACGAGCAGTACTTC; CDR3 protein: CSASRTDRAYEQYF
clone size: -; J gene: TRBJ2-1; D gene: TRBD1; V gene: TRBV7-2; CDR3 DNA: TGTGCCAGCAGCCGAGGACAGGGGTACTACAATGAGCAGTTCTTC; CDR3 protein: CASSRGQGYYNEQFF
clone size: -; J gene: TRBJ2-3; D gene: TRBD2; V gene: TRBV11-3; CDR3 DNA: TGTGCCAGCAGCTCGACTAGCGGGGTAAAGGATACGCAGTATTTT; CDR3 protein: CASSSTSGVKDTQYF
clone size: many; J gene: TRBJ1-5; D gene: -; V gene: TRBV2; CDR3 DNA: TGTGCCAGCAAGGGGCTCGGCAATCAGCCCCAGCATTTT; CDR3 protein: CASKGLGNQPQHF
clone size: -; J gene: TRBJ2-7; D gene: -; V gene: TRBV20-1; CDR3 DNA: TGCAGTGCCTTCCGGGACGGGAGCTCCTACGAGCAGTACTTC; CDR3 protein: CSAFRDGSSYEQYF
clone size: few; J gene: TRBJ2-7; D gene: -; V gene: TRBV20-1; CDR3 DNA: TGCAGTGCTAGAGATACAGACAGGGAACGGGGGGCTGAGCAGTACTTC; CDR3 protein: CSARDTDRERGAEQYF